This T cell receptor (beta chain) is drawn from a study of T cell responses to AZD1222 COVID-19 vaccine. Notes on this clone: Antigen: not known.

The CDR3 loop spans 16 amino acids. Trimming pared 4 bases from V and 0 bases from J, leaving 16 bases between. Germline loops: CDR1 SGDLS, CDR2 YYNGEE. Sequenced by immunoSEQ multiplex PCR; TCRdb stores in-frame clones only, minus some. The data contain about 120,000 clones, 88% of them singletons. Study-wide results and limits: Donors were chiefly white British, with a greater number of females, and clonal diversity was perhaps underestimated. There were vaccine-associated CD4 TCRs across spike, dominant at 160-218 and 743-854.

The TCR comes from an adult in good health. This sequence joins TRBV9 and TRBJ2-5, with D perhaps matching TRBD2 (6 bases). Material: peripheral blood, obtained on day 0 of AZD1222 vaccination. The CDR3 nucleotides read TGTGCCAGCAGCCGAGCCGGGACTTTGTACCAAGAGACCCAGTACTTC. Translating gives CASSRAGTLYQETQYF. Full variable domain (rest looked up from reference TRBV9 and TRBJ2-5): DSGVTQTPKHLITATGQRVTLRCSPRSGDLSVYWYQQSLDQGLQFLIQYYNGEERAKGNILERFSAQQFPDLHSELNLSSLELGDSALYFCASSRAGTLYQETQYFGPGTRLLVL.